This paragraph covers one T cell receptor (beta chain) sequence. Its antigen remains unidentified. The sample belongs to a study of cytomegalovirus exposure and HLA in healthy donors. On the study more broadly: A prior analysis found about 110 million unique TCR beta sequences from some 190 million T cells.

Trimming cost V 0 bases and J 3 bases; bases outside gene matches: 4. Germline V lookup: CDR1 SGHNT, CDR2 YYREEE (reference sequence). The CDR3 has 15 amino acids. Study results and caveats: A later analysis found common viral pathogens apparently linked to several of the most significant clusters. The listing of 150 to 200 TCR beta chains classed them as cytomegalovirus-associated.

Healthy bone marrow donors made up the donors. The PCR employed 60 Vbeta primers together with 13 Jbeta primers. The repertoire was sequenced with immunoSEQ multiplex PCR; TCRdb's copy has only in-frame clones and lacks some. In the table there are under 150,000 clones, 76% of which are singletons. The chain links TRBV5-4 to TRBJ1-2; 8 bases match TRBD1. The origin of this receptor is a man between 18 and 29 years old in good health and CMV-seronegative. Source material: PBMCs. Here the CDR3 DNA reads TGTGCCAGCAGCTTGGCGACAGGGGTTTACTATGGCTACACCTTC. Amino acid sequence: CASSLATGVYYGYTF.